The rows below give T cell receptor beta chains drawn from one sample of a study of blood T cell repertoires in COVID-19. Produced via immunoSEQ multiplex PCR; TCRdb's table is partial and in-frame only. The table includes hundreds of thousands of clones, around 80% detected once. Sequences were obtained from PBMCs or T cells enriched from blood (not recorded which). These receptors all come from a man younger than 45 with acute COVID-19. The CDR3 runs from the conserved cysteine through the conserved F or W. A D gene is named only where the DNA matches it firmly. Some rows have no size entry. The others give once, few or many, or a class for an expanded clone.

D,J,size,V,CDR3,DNA
NA,TRBJ1-1,NA,TRBV28,CASRQGYITEAFF,TGTGCCAGCAGACAGGGATACATCACTGAAGCTTTCTTT
NA,TRBJ2-1,NA,TRBV27,CASSLTGIYNEQFF,TGTGCCAGCAGTTTGACAGGAATCTACAATGAGCAGTTCTTC
TRBD1,TRBJ1-1,NA,TRBV18,CASSPRGTANTEAFF,TGTGCCAGCTCACCAAGGGGGACAGCGAACACTGAAGCTTTCTTT
NA,TRBJ1-6,NA,TRBV7-9,CASSLDIDSPLHF,TGTGCCAGCAGCTTAGACATCGATTCACCCCTCCACTTT
NA,TRBJ1-1,NA,TRBV15,CATSGAFEAFF,TGTGCCACCAGCGGGGCATTTGAAGCTTTCTTT
TRBD1,TRBJ2-2,NA,TRBV5-1,CASRLSVRDRDTGELFF,TGCGCCAGCAGACTTAGTGTAAGGGACAGGGATACCGGGGAGCTGTTTTTT
NA,TRBJ1-2,NA,TRBV7-9,CASSLVTGWGYTF,TGTGCCAGCAGCTTAGTGACAGGATGGGGCTACACCTTC
NA,TRBJ2-7,NA,TRBV7-9,CASSPGGEQYF,TGTGCCAGCAGCCCCGGAGGAGAGCAGTACTTC
TRBD2,TRBJ2-1,NA,TRBV10-3,CAITQAGGLYNEQFF,TGTGCCATCACACAAGCGGGGGGCCTTTACAATGAGCAGTTCTTC
TRBD1,TRBJ1-4,NA,TRBV30,CAWSQRGRILEKLFF,TGTGCCTGGAGTCAGAGGGGGCGCATACTTGAAAAACTGTTTTTT
NA,TRBJ1-1,NA,TRBV6-4,CASSKTQNRQENTEAFF,TGTGCCAGCAGCAAAACCCAAAACAGACAGGAGAACACTGAAGCTTTCTTT
NA,TRBJ1-4,NA,TRBV19,CASSIPGQGHEKLFF,TGTGCCAGTAGTATCCCGGGCCAGGGTCATGAAAAACTGTTTTTT
NA,TRBJ1-1,NA,TRBV6-6,CAGRGSNTEAFF,TGTGCCGGTAGGGGTTCGAACACTGAAGCTTTCTTT
TRBD1,TRBJ1-2,NA,TRBV5-1,CASSSGTGDGDGYTF,TGCGCCAGCAGCTCAGGGACAGGGGACGGTGACGGCTACACCTTC
NA,TRBJ1-5,few,TRBV10-2,CASRGPGGNQPQHF,TGCGCCAGCAGGGGGCCAGGGGGCAATCAGCCCCAGCATTTT
NA,TRBJ2-6,NA,TRBV21-1,CASSLKGQESFSGANVLTF,TGTGCCAGCAGCCTGAAGGGGCAGGAGTCTTTCTCTGGGGCCAACGTCCTGACTTTC
NA,TRBJ2-1,once,TRBV7-6,CASSRTTSYNEQFF,TGTGCCAGCAGCCGGACTACCTCCTACAATGAGCAGTTCTTC
NA,TRBJ2-7,NA,TRBV3-1/TRBV3-2,CASSPYPQGIYEQYF,TGTGCCAGCAGCCCCTATCCGCAGGGGATCTACGAGCAGTACTTC
TRBD1,TRBJ1-1,NA,TRBV19,CASSLDRGDEAFF,TGTGCCAGTAGCTTGGACAGGGGGGATGAAGCTTTCTTT
NA,TRBJ1-3,NA,TRBV5-1,CASSLGQGKGNTIYF,TGCGCCAGCAGCTTAGGGCAGGGGAAAGGAAACACCATATATTTT
NA,TRBJ1-5,NA,TRBV15,CATSASEVIRNQPQHF,TGTGCCACCAGCGCAAGCGAAGTTATCCGGAATCAGCCCCAGCATTTT
TRBD1,TRBJ2-7,NA,TRBV12-3/TRBV12-4,CASGGTGGDEQYF,TGTGCCAGCGGGGGGACAGGGGGGGACGAGCAGTACTTC
NA,TRBJ1-2,once,TRBV10-2,CASSGENYGYTF,TGCGCCAGCAGTGGAGAAAACTATGGCTACACCTTC
TRBD2,TRBJ2-1,NA,TRBV11-2,CASSLLAGGGAEQFF,TGTGCCAGCAGCTTATTGGCGGGGGGCGGTGCTGAGCAGTTCTTC
NA,TRBJ1-2,NA,TRBV19,CASSAKSTGTYGYTF,TGTGCCAGTAGTGCTAAGTCCACAGGGACCTATGGCTACACCTTC
TRBD1,TRBJ2-7,NA,TRBV5-4,CASSPGQATYEQYF,TGTGCCAGCAGCCCCGGACAGGCGACCTACGAGCAGTACTTC
NA,TRBJ2-7,NA,TRBV6-5,CASGYTSTYEQYF,TGTGCCAGCGGTTACACATCGACCTACGAGCAGTACTTC
NA,TRBJ1-2,NA,TRBV28,CASTRFAGGYTF,TGTGCCAGCACAAGGTTCGCGGGTGGCTACACCTTC
NA,TRBJ1-1,NA,TRBV2,CASSVLRANTEAFF,TGTGCCAGCAGTGTCCTCAGGGCGAACACTGAAGCTTTCTTT
NA,TRBJ1-3,NA,TRBV9,CASSPLGGQSGNTIYF,TGTGCCAGCAGCCCACTTGGCGGACAGTCTGGAAACACCATATATTTT
NA,TRBJ2-7,NA,TRBV4-1,CASSPSYTHSEQYF,TGCGCCAGCAGCCCCTCCTACACCCACAGCGAGCAGTACTTC
NA,TRBJ1-1,NA,TRBV28,CASSLFPVIPRTENTEAFF,TGTGCCAGCAGTTTATTCCCCGTAATCCCACGGACAGAAAACACTGAAGCTTTCTTT
NA,TRBJ1-1,NA,TRBV5-4,CASSSPGRNTEAFF,TGTGCCAGCAGCTCCCCGGGGAGAAACACTGAAGCTTTCTTT
NA,TRBJ1-1,NA,TRBV30,CAGAEIMNTEAFF,TGTGCGGGGGCGGAGATAATGAACACTGAAGCTTTCTTT
TRBD1,TRBJ1-1,NA,TRBV9,CASSSLPGQGNMNTEAFF,TGTGCCAGCAGCTCTCTTCCGGGACAGGGGAATATGAACACTGAAGCTTTCTTT
NA,TRBJ2-1,NA,TRBV19,CASSIGQNNEQFF,TGTGCCAGTAGTATAGGGCAGAACAATGAGCAGTTCTTC
NA,TRBJ1-5,NA,TRBV2,CASRSQGRQPQHF,TGTGCCAGCAGATCCCAGGGGCGGCAGCCCCAGCATTTT
TRBD2,TRBJ2-7,NA,TRBV11-2,CASSLSITSGSYEQYF,TGTGCCAGCAGCTTAAGTATCACTAGCGGGTCCTACGAGCAGTACTTC
TRBD1,TRBJ1-2,NA,TRBV10-3,CAISKDRAQFGGYTF,TGTGCCATCAGTAAGGACAGGGCTCAATTCGGGGGCTACACCTTC
TRBD2,TRBJ2-2,NA,TRBV2,CASNRERGVNGELFF,TGTGCCAGCAACAGGGAGCGGGGGGTGAACGGGGAGCTGTTTTTT
TRBD1,TRBJ1-1,NA,TRBV27,CASSSTGDTEAFF,TGTGCCAGCAGTTCAACAGGGGACACTGAAGCTTTCTTT
TRBD1,TRBJ2-5,NA,TRBV7-9,CASSSGQGKETQYF,TGTGCCAGCAGCTCCGGACAGGGGAAAGAGACCCAGTACTTC
TRBD2,TRBJ2-3,once,TRBV11-2,CASSLDGLAAASTDTQYF,TGTGCCAGCAGCTTAGATGGGCTAGCGGCTGCTAGCACAGATACGCAGTATTTT
NA,TRBJ1-3,NA,TRBV10-3,CATRDDGNTIYF,TGCGCCACGAGGGATGATGGAAACACCATATATTTT
NA,TRBJ1-2,once,TRBV28,CASGPQGQYGYTF,TGTGCCTCCGGACCCCAGGGGCAATATGGCTACACCTTC
NA,TRBJ2-5,few,TRBV7-2,CASSVALTQYF,TGTGCCAGCAGCGTAGCCCTGACCCAGTACTTC